The present entry profiles one T cell receptor beta chain with its context. Its antigen is not identified. Repertoires were generated with immunoSEQ multiplex PCR, while TCRdb's copy carries only in-frame clones and drops some. The data contain approximately 70,000 clones, 84% of them singletons. This specimen belongs to a study of a mutant IDH1 vaccine in newly diagnosed glioma. Trimming cost V 3 bases and J 5 bases, with 16 bases left between them. CDR3 length equals 15 residues. CDR1 and CDR2 (germline): LNHDA, SQIVND (reference sequence). Time point of the sample: week 23, last vaccination. Doses comprised 300 ug of mutant IDH1 20-mer peptide each, plus topical imiquimod.

The chain employs TRBV19 and TRBJ2-5, with a weak D call TRBD2 (5 bases). Sequenced material: PBMCs, taken from a glioma patient whose treatment included an IDH1 peptide vaccine. This receptor was identified in a young man with glioma. CDR3 DNA: TGTGCCAGTAGTATTCGGCCTAGCTTTTATGAGACCCAGTACTTC. This codes for CASSIRPSFYETQYF.